This T cell receptor (beta chain) was retrieved from a study of Graves' ophthalmopathy and Graves' hyperthyroidism. The count of this clonotype is one. The CDR3 contains 13 residues. Trimming cost V 1 base and J 8 bases, with 6 bases left between them. Looked up from germline, CDR1 is SGHTA and CDR2 is FQGNSA. Transcripts of RNA were the source for amplifying TCR beta CDR3 regions. Second-round multiplex PCR followed a first-round RT-PCR using HTBI primers. TCRdb used MiXCR to reprocess the multiplex PCR reads, holding one entry per CDR3 protein. Here the sample spans some 150,000 distinct CDR3 sequences, roughly two fifths being singletons.

The V call is TRBV7-2, the J call TRBJ1-6; tentatively, D is TRBD1 (5 bases). The TCR comes from a young man with Graves' ophthalmopathy. Sequencing was carried out using peripheral blood. CDR3 residues: CASSLVGDSPLHF. CDR3 DNA: TGTGCCAGCAGCTTAGTGGGGGATTCACCCCTCCACTTT.